This T cell receptor (beta chain) was found in a study of shared clonotypes between healthy human individuals. As for the study in general: Plates per donor: three CD4 naive, three CD4 memory, two CD8 naive, one CD8 memory.

The assay used deep level. In the original workflow: Junction-only sequences produced by ImmunoSEQ had no quality scores, so filtering differed. Only in-frame clones appear in the TCRdb table, and some are missing; sequencing was by immunoSEQ multiplex PCR. That table furnishes V, J and clone size, whereas the DNA furnished D and trimming. The table includes 2 million to 3 million clones, 93% detected once. Donors, without exception, were Caucasian adults residing in Nashville, Tennessee. The CDR3 is 13 amino acids. J lost 7 bases, V lost 1 base, and 3 bases had no gene match. Germline values: CDR1 SGHTA, CDR2 FQGTGA. This clone has a single count. The sample carries other DNA sequences with the same CDR3.

The specimen was naive CD4+ T cells from PBMCs. Indicated subset: CD45RA+ positively selected. This sequence was found in a man aged 18 to 29 in good health. Some clones in this sample may be carry-over from other donors' samples. This chain uses TRBV7-3 with TRBJ1-2; TRBD1 aligns across 7 bases. The CDR3 bases are TGTGCCAGCAGCTTAAGACAGGGATCTGGCTACACCTTC. Translation gives CASSLRQGSGYTF.